Shown below are 27 T cell receptor beta chains from a single sample sequenced in a study of T cell responses to AZD1222 COVID-19 vaccine. Clones were sequenced by immunoSEQ multiplex PCR, and TCRdb holds only the in-frame ones, with some missing. Of around 100,000 clones listed, 85% are singletons. The sample here was peripheral blood, taken 28 days after the second AZD1222 dose. The receptors stem from an adult who received the AZD1222 COVID-19 vaccine.

In nucleotides, the CDR3 is TGTGCCAGCAGCCAGACAGTAGCCGAGCAGTACTTC. Encoded protein: CASSQTVAEQYF. The V call is TRBV2, the J call TRBJ2-7, with D perhaps TRBD1 (5 bases). Germline values: CDR1 SNHLY, CDR2 FYNNEI. V lost 6 bases to trimming and J lost 6 bases, with 12 bases between them. This CDR3 is built from 12 residues.

The chain combines TRBV7-3 with TRBJ2-3; 8 nucleotides line up with TRBD2. The CDR3 contains 14 residues. V shed 4 bases, J shed 2 bases, and the junction held 2 bases outside the gene matches. Germline CDR1 and CDR2: SGHTA and FQGTGA. CDR3 nucleotide sequence: TGTGCCAGCAGCTCGACTAGCGACACAGATACGCAGTATTTT. Residues: CASSSTSDTDTQYF.

The rearrangement links TRBV5-1 to TRBJ2-7, with 12 bases lining up with TRBD2. The V segment lost 4 bases and the J segment 1 base; nucleotides outside the gene matches: 9. CDR1 and CDR2 (germline): SGHRS, YFSETQ. The CDR3 length is 17 residues. The CDR3 nucleotides are TGCGCCAGCAGCCCCCAACCTAGCGGGAGGGATTCCTACGAGCAGTACTTC. Amino acid sequence: CASSPQPSGRDSYEQYF.

This clone has just one count. The V and J genes are TRBV28 and TRBJ2-3; 7 positions match TRBD2. Germline V gene sequence: CDR1 MDHEN, CDR2 SYDVKM. This CDR3 is built from 15 residues. Trimming cost V 8 bases and J 3 bases; bases outside gene matches: 11. The CDR3 loop is CASLKADGGTDTQYF. The DNA for the CDR3 is TGTGCCAGCCTCAAAGCTGACGGGGGGACAGATACGCAGTATTTT.

Here the CDR3 reads CASSLGSSGSYEQYF. The CDR3 coding sequence is TGCGCCAGCAGCTTGGGTTCTAGCGGATCCTACGAGCAGTACTTC. The gene calls are TRBV5-1 and TRBJ2-7; 7 bases line up with TRBD2. This CDR3 comprises 15 residues. The germline CDR1 and CDR2 sequences are SGHRS and YFSETQ. Trimming removed 0 bases from V and 1 base from J; junction bases left unmatched: 4.

The gene calls are TRBV5-4 and TRBJ2-3, with 8 positions matching TRBD1. V gave up 2 bases and J gave up 4 bases; unmatched junction bases: 6. CDR1 and CDR2 from the germline V gene are SGHNT and YYREEE (reference sequence). This CDR3 spans 15 amino acids. CDR3 sequence (DNA): TGTGCCAGCAGCTTCTCGACAGGGGCCCCAGATACGCAGTATTTT. Amino acid sequence: CASSFSTGAPDTQYF. Supplemented by reference TRBV5-4 and TRBJ2-3, the full variable domain reads ETGVTQSPTHLIKTRGQQVTLRCSSQSGHNTVSWYQQALGQGPQFIFQYYREEENGRGNFPPRFSGLQFPNYSSELNVNALELDDSALYLCASSFSTGAPDTQYFGPGTRLTVL.

This clone was counted a single time. The chain carries TRBV7-3 and TRBJ2-1, with D perhaps TRBD2 (6 bases). The ends were cut back, 1 base at V and 0 bases at J, with 7 bases in the middle. In germline, CDR1 is SGHTA, CDR2 FQGTGA. This CDR3 comprises 15 residues. The CDR3 spells CASSLNGGSYNEQFF. The CDR3 nucleotides are TGTGCCAGCAGCTTAAACGGGGGCTCCTACAATGAGCAGTTCTTC. Full variable domain (missing parts from reference TRBV7-3 and TRBJ2-1): GAGVSQTPSNKVTEKGKYVELRCDPISGHTALYWYRQSLGQGPEFLIYFQGTGAADDSGLPNDRFFAVRPEGSVSTLKIQRTERGDSAVYLCASSLNGGSYNEQFFGPGTRLTVL.

J is TRBJ2-5 and V is TRBV6-5; TRBD1 aligns across 7 bases. The CDR3 loop spans 13 amino acids. J was trimmed by 7 bases and V by 5 bases; bases with no gene match: 7. Germline lookup yields CDR1 MNHEY and CDR2 SVGAGI. CDR3: CASSNTGAGTQYF. In nucleotides, the CDR3 is TGTGCCAGCAGTAATACAGGGGCGGGGACCCAGTACTTC.

This clone was picked up a small number of times. CDR3 DNA sequence: TGTGCCTGGAGTGTAACCAGGAAAGAGACCCAGTACTTC. Translation gives CAWSVTRKETQYF. The V and J genes are TRBV30 and TRBJ2-5, with D uncertain. The CDR3 has 13 residues. Germline-derived CDR1 and CDR2 are GTSNPN and SVGIG (reference sequence). V lost 0 bases and J 3 bases, leaving 8 bases between the germline ends. Full variable domain (remainder filled in from reference TRBV30 and TRBJ2-5): SQTIHQWPATLVQPVGSPLSLECTVEGTSNPNLYWYRQAAGRGLQLLFYSVGIGQISSEVPQNLSASRPQDRQFILSSKKLLLSDSGFYLCAWSVTRKETQYFGPGTRLLVL.

The genes are TRBV9 and TRBJ2-5, with 11 bases aligning to TRBD1. Unmatched junction bases numbered 5, after V lost 3 bases and J lost 4 bases. The CDR3 has 15 amino acids. Germline V CDR1 and CDR2: SGDLS, YYNGEE. For the CDR3, the DNA is TGTGCCAGCAGCGGAGGACAGGGGGCCGGAGAGACCCAGTACTTC. It codes for CASSGGQGAGETQYF.

This chain links TRBV11-3 with TRBJ2-1; no clear D. V was cut by 3 bases and J by 4 bases, with 7 bases left in between. From germline, CDR1 is SGHNT and CDR2 YENEEA. The CDR3 contains 13 residues. CDR3 bases: TGTGCCAGCAGCTTCCGCAGGTACAATGAGCAGTTCTTC. Its protein product is CASSFRRYNEQFF. The full variable domain, its missing parts supplied by reference TRBV11-3 and TRBJ2-1, is EAGVVQSPRYKIIEKKQPVAFWCNPISGHNTLYWYLQNLGQGPELLIRYENEEAVDDSQLPKDRFSAERLKGVDSTLKIQPAELGDSAVYLCASSFRRYNEQFFGPGTRLTVL.

V is TRBV10-2 and J is TRBJ2-7; D ambiguous. CDR3 length: 12 amino acids. Trimming removed 6 bases at V and 2 bases at J, with 8 bases between. Germline V gene lookup returns CDR1 WSHSY and CDR2 SAAADI. CDR3 DNA sequence: TGCGCCAGCAGAGAGAAAACCTACGAGCAGTACTTC. Amino acids: CASREKTYEQYF.

The chain is built from TRBV2 and TRBJ2-6; no firm D call. Deletions cut 6 bases from V and 6 bases from J, with 6 bases between. Germline V gives CDR1 SNHLY, CDR2 FYNNEI. The CDR3 loop spans 12 amino acids. The CDR3 nucleotides are TGTGCCAGCAGCCCCCAGGCCAACGTCCTGACTTTC. Its protein is CASSPQANVLTF. Together with reference TRBV2 and TRBJ2-6, the CDR3 gives the full variable domain: EPEVTQTPSHQVTQMGQEVILRCVPISNHLYFYWYRQILGQKVEFLVSFYNNEISEKSEIFDDQFSVERPDGSNFTLKIRSTKLEDSAMYFCASSPQANVLTFGAGSRLTVL.

This clone appeared a single time. The chain uses TRBV28 and TRBJ1-4; D is unresolved. The CDR3 sequence is 13 residues long. The ends were cut back, 2 bases at V and 8 bases at J, with 9 bases in the middle. Per germline, CDR1 MDHEN and CDR2 SYDVKM. This CDR3 is CASSLASQEKLFF. Here the CDR3 DNA reads TGTGCCAGCAGTTTAGCCTCCCAGGAAAAACTGTTTTTT.

The chain couples TRBV7-8 to TRBJ1-2; D unclear. CDR3 length equals 15 residues. V shed 5 bases and J shed 3 bases, with 16 bases lying between them. CDR1 SGHVS and CDR2 FQNEAQ come from the germline V gene. CDR3 bases: TGTGCCAGCAGCGTAGAATACGGGTCATACTATGGCTACACCTTC. It is translated as CASSVEYGSYYGYTF.

The V gene is TRBV7-7, the J gene TRBJ2-5, with 15 nucleotides matching TRBD2. The CDR3 is made up of 14 amino acids. Germline V gene data show CDR1 as SSHAT and CDR2 as FNYEAQ (reference sequence). CDR3 nucleotide sequence: TGTGCTAGCGGGACTAGCGGGGGGATAGAGACCCAGTACTTC. The encoded protein is CASGTSGGIETQYF.

This clone was observed a few times. V usage is TRBV5-1 and J usage is TRBJ1-2; 11 bases line up with TRBD1. There are 14 residues in the CDR3. V dropped 4 bases and J dropped 8; count of bases not matched to a gene: 7. Germline-derived CDR1 and CDR2 are SGHRS and YFSETQ. The DNA for the CDR3 is TGCGCCAGCAGCCCCGGGACAGGGGGTTTCGGCTACACCTTC. Translated: CASSPGTGGFGYTF. Full variable domain (missing parts from reference TRBV5-1 and TRBJ1-2): KAGVTQTPRYLIKTRGQQVTLSCSPISGHRSVSWYQQTPGQGLQFLFEYFSETQRNKGNFPGRFSGRQFSNSRSEMNVSTLELGDSALYLCASSPGTGGFGYTFGSGTRLTVV.

The gene calls are TRBV30 and TRBJ1-1; a weak D match, TRBD1 (6 bases). The CDR3 is 15 amino acids. The germline V and J ends were trimmed by 3 bases and 4 bases, with 18 bases remaining between them. Germline V lookup: CDR1 GTSNPN, CDR2 SVGIG (reference sequence). The CDR3 reads CAWRAPNSRGTEAFF. CDR3 nucleotides: TGTGCCTGGAGGGCACCCAACTCCAGGGGCACTGAAGCTTTCTTT.

The genes are TRBV11-2 and TRBJ2-1; 8 bases match TRBD2. The V segment lost 2 bases and the J segment 4 bases; nucleotides outside the gene matches: 4. Germline CDR1 reads SGHAT; CDR2 reads FQNNGV. The CDR3 sequence is 15 residues long. CDR3 bases: TGTGCCAGCAGCTTAAAAGCGGGGGATTACAATGAGCAGTTCTTC. It specifies CASSLKAGDYNEQFF.

The chain recombines TRBV28 with TRBJ2-3, with 7 nucleotides matching TRBD2. Germline assignment: CDR1 MDHEN and CDR2 SYDVKM. The CDR3 consists of 13 residues. V dropped 8 bases and J dropped 1; count of bases not matched to a gene: 3. CDR3 sequence: CASGTSGTDTQYF. CDR3 nucleotide sequence: TGTGCCAGCGGTACTAGCGGCACAGATACGCAGTATTTT. Using reference TRBV28 and TRBJ2-3 for the parts outside the CDR3, the full variable domain is DVKVTQSSRYLVKRTGEKVFLECVQDMDHENMFWYRQDPGLGLRLIYFSYDVKMKEKGDIPEGYSVSREKKERFSLILESASTNQTSMYLCASGTSGTDTQYFGPGTRLTVL.

The chain couples TRBV19 to TRBJ1-5; D gene uncertain. Trimming took off 4 bases at V and 2 bases at J, with 12 bases between the two ends. Per the germline V gene, CDR1 is LNHDA and CDR2 is SQIVND (reference sequence). The CDR3 consists of 15 residues. CDR3 region: CASSTRELGNQPQHF. CDR3 nucleotide sequence: TGTGCCAGTAGTACCCGGGAGTTGGGCAATCAGCCCCAGCATTTT.

The chain couples TRBV7-8 to TRBJ1-4; D remains unclear. Germline CDR1 is SGHVS and CDR2 is FQNEAQ. V lost 6 bases, J lost 5 bases, and 13 bases lay in between. CDR3 size: 14 residues. CDR3 bases: TGTGCCAGCAGTGGTAGGCTTTTAAATGAAAAACTGTTTTTT. Amino acids: CASSGRLLNEKLFF.

This CDR3 is CASEAGAWENIQYF. The DNA for the CDR3 is TGTGCCAGCGAAGCGGGGGCGTGGGAAAACATTCAGTACTTC. This chain links TRBV6-5 with TRBJ2-4; 8 nucleotides match TRBD2. This CDR3 comprises 14 residues. V was clipped by 8 bases and J by 5 bases; unmatched bases: 8. CDR1 is MNHEY, CDR2 SVGAGI, per germline.

The chain recombines TRBV19 with TRBJ1-1; D is ambiguous. This CDR3 region has 15 residues. Trimming stripped 9 bases from V and 0 bases from J, with 17 bases between. Germline V gives CDR1 LNHDA, CDR2 SQIVND (reference sequence). The CDR3 reads CASRMSSIMNTEAFF. The CDR3 nucleotides are TGTGCCAGCCGTATGAGTTCTATAATGAACACTGAAGCTTTCTTT.

In this sample, this clone turned up once. The rearrangement uses TRBV11-3 and TRBJ2-7; D gene unclear. The V gene lost 0 bases and the J gene lost 6 bases, with 9 bases spanning the gap. This CDR3 has 13 amino acids. Germline V gene sequence: CDR1 SGHNT, CDR2 YENEEA. The CDR3 DNA reads as TGTGCCAGCAGCTTAGACCAACGAGGCGAGCAGTACTTC. Translating gives CASSLDQRGEQYF.

This chain uses TRBV20-1 with TRBJ2-1; D may be TRBD2 (5 bases). Trimming took off 6 bases at V and 7 bases at J, with 7 bases between the two ends. CDR1 is DFQATT, CDR2 SNEGSKA, per germline (reference sequence). This CDR3 is built from 10 residues. CDR3: CSAGLNEQFF. CDR3 coding DNA: TGCAGTGCAGGACTGAATGAGCAGTTCTTC.

The chain carries TRBV7-2 and TRBJ2-7; 10 bases align to TRBD2. The CDR3 spans 14 residues. The germline V gene has CDR1 SGHTA and CDR2 FQGNSA. V lost 6 bases to trimming and J lost 3 bases; unmatched junction nucleotides: 5. The CDR3 DNA sequence: TGTGCCAGCAGTCGATGGACTAGCGGCTACGAGCAGTACTTC. Its translation is CASSRWTSGYEQYF.